This TCR beta chain was identified during a study of T cells in Graves' hyperthyroidism and ophthalmopathy. There are 15 residues in the CDR3. V trimming: 3 bases; J trimming: 5 bases; junction bases outside the gene matches: 6. CDR1 LGHDT and CDR2 YNNKEL come from the germline V gene (reference sequence). This clonotype was counted at least ten times. Its target is unknown. Before ophthalmopathy appeared, progressors gave blood at initial hyperthyroidism diagnosis. Template material for amplifying TCR beta CDR3 regions consisted of RNA transcripts. HTBI primers were employed in a first-round RT-PCR of the TCR CDR3. One entry per CDR3 protein, called by TCRdb with MiXCR from the multiplex PCR reads. The repertoire holds 550,000 to 850,000 distinct CDR3 sequences, with about 17% as singletons. Study-level findings and limits: Most thyroid clonotypes expanded above 0.001 appeared in blood too.

The material sequenced was blood. J is TRBJ2-5 and V is TRBV3-1, with TRBD1 matching over 10 bases. This clonotype was obtained from a woman aged 45 to 65 with Graves' hyperthyroidism that later progressed to Graves' ophthalmopathy. The chain's CDR3 is CASSHAGTGAETQYF. Here the CDR3 DNA reads TGTGCCAGCAGCCACGCCGGGACAGGGGCGGAGACCCAGTACTTC.